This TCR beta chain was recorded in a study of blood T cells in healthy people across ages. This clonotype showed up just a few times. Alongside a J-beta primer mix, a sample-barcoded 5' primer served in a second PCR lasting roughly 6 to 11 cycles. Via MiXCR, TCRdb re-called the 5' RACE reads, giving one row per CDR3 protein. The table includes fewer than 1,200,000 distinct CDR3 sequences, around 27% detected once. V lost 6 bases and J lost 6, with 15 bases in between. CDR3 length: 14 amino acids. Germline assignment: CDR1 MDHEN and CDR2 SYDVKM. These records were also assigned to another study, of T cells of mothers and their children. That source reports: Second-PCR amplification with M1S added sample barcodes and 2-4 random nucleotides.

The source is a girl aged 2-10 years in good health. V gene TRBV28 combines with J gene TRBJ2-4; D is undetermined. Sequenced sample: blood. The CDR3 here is CASSLPLGPNIQYF. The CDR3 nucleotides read TGTGCCAGCAGCCTCCCATTAGGGCCAAACATTCAGTACTTC.